One sample yielded the 14 T cell receptor beta chains listed below, sequenced in a study of blood T cell repertoires in COVID-19. TCRdb's copy holds only in-frame clones and misses some; the assay was immunoSEQ multiplex PCR. The sample gives about 110,000 clones, over 65% of which show up once; roughly 3.8% is in the top ten. Sequencing was carried out using peripheral blood. The receptor set was obtained from an elderly woman with acute or convalescent COVID-19.

This chain connects TRBV30 to TRBJ1-5; 8 bases align to TRBD1. The junction had 2 bases not matched to a gene; V was cut back by 5 bases and J by 5 bases. This CDR3 comprises 12 residues. Germline-derived CDR1 and CDR2 are GTSNPN and SVGIG (reference sequence). The CDR3 region has the DNA TGTGCCTGGGGACAGGGCTATCAGCCCCAGCATTTT. As protein: CAWGQGYQPQHF.

This clone was counted only a few times. The V and J genes are TRBV10-3 and TRBJ1-2; tentatively, D is TRBD1 (5 bases). This CDR3 has 15 residues. Germline CDR1 and CDR2: ENHRY and SYGVKD. Trimming pared 2 bases from V and 0 bases from J, leaving 10 bases between. The CDR3 region is CAISEQGPANYGYTF. The CDR3 nucleotides are TGTGCCATCAGTGAGCAGGGCCCAGCTAACTATGGCTACACCTTC.

V gene TRBV3-1 (or the pseudogene TRBV3-2) combines with J gene TRBJ1-2; D remains unclear. Trimming shortened V by 4 bases and J by 5 bases, and 11 bases separated the two germline ends. CDR1 is LGHDT, CDR2 YNNKEL, per germline (reference sequence). There are 13 residues in the CDR3. The CDR3 sequence is CASSLGSRYGYTF. For the CDR3, the DNA is TGTGCCAGCAGCCTAGGGAGCAGGTATGGCTACACCTTC.

This chain connects TRBV5-1 to TRBJ2-7; TRBD1 agrees at 7 bases. The J segment lost 2 bases and the V segment lost 1 base, leaving 6 bases of the junction unmatched. Per germline, CDR1 SGHRS and CDR2 YFSETQ. The CDR3 loop spans 15 amino acids. CDR3 nucleotides: TGCGCCAGCAGCTTGTCCCTCGGGACAGCCTACGAGCAGTACTTC. This encodes CASSLSLGTAYEQYF.

The chain carries TRBV5-6 and TRBJ1-2; D is ambiguous. V was shortened by 0 bases and J by 7 bases, with 10 bases between the two germline ends. CDR3 length: 13 residues. Germline values: CDR1 SGHDT, CDR2 YYEEEE. CDR3 residues: CASSLERGGGYTF. As DNA, the CDR3 is TGTGCCAGCAGCTTGGAACGGGGAGGTGGCTACACCTTC.

V gene TRBV7-8 combines with J gene TRBJ2-2; D is possibly TRBD2 (6 bases). The CDR3 consists of 14 residues. V lost 5 bases to trimming and J lost 5 bases, with 12 bases between them. CDR1 and CDR2 from the germline V gene are SGHVS and FQNEAQ. The CDR3 nucleotides read TGTGCCAGCAGCGGACGGGGGAGGACCGGGGAGCTGTTTTTT. Its translation is CASSGRGRTGELFF.

This clone came up many times. The rearrangement joins TRBV4-1 to TRBJ1-5; D may be TRBD1 (6 bases). The CDR3 sequence is 16 residues long. V lost 2 bases and J lost 0, with 11 bases in between. CDR1 is MGHRA, CDR2 YSYEKL, per germline. CDR3 protein: CASSQTGRISNQPQHF. The CDR3 bases are TGCGCCAGCAGCCAAACAGGGCGAATTAGCAATCAGCCCCAGCATTTT.

The chain has TRBV9 and TRBJ2-1; TRBD1 aligns across 8 bases. Trimming removed 4 bases from V and 4 bases from J; junction bases left unmatched: 7. Germline V gene data show CDR1 as SGDLS and CDR2 as YYNGEE. The CDR3 is made up of 15 amino acids. In DNA form, the CDR3 reads TGTGCCAGCAGCACCACGGACAGGGAGTACAATGAGCAGTTCTTC. It specifies CASSTTDREYNEQFF.

The gene calls are TRBV5-1 and TRBJ1-2, with 7 bases that match TRBD1. The CDR3 runs to 14 residues. Germline CDR1 reads SGHRS; CDR2 reads YFSETQ. Trimming at V came to 2 bases and at J to 8 bases, leaving 9 bases not matched to a gene. The DNA for the CDR3 is TGCGCCAGCAGCTTCGAAGAGGGGGCGTCCGGCTACACCTTC. This encodes CASSFEEGASGYTF.

The rearrangement joins TRBV6-5 to TRBJ1-1; 8 positions agree with TRBD1. Germline CDR1 MNHEY, CDR2 SVGAGI. J was trimmed by 8 bases and V by 6 bases; bases with no gene match: 17. The length of the CDR3 is 16 residues. CDR3 region: CASSYTPGQVLEEAFF. CDR3 nucleotides: TGTGCCAGCAGCTACACCCCGGGACAGGTATTGGAGGAAGCTTTCTTT.

This clone showed up just a few times. The rearrangement joins TRBV28 to TRBJ2-3, with a weak D call TRBD2 (5 bases). The germline V gene encodes CDR1 MDHEN and CDR2 SYDVKM. CDR3 length equals 14 residues. Trimming left V 10 bases short and J 2 bases short, with 16 bases between. CDR3 bases: TGTGCCACCTCCCCGGGATCGGACACAGATACGCAGTATTTT. Translating it yields CATSPGSDTDTQYF.

For the CDR3, the DNA is TGTGCCAGTAGACCTCGGGGGACAGGGTTTGCCGGGGAGCTGTTTTTT. The encoded protein is CASRPRGTGFAGELFF. The J gene is TRBJ2-2, the V gene TRBV19, with TRBD1 matching 9 bases. J lost 6 bases, V lost 6 bases, and 11 bases had no gene match. CDR1 LNHDA and CDR2 SQIVND come from the germline V gene (reference sequence). The CDR3 is made up of 16 amino acids.

A few counts support this clone. This chain uses TRBV9 with TRBJ2-2; no clear D. Germline-derived CDR1 and CDR2 are SGDLS and YYNGEE. V gave up 8 bases and J gave up 0 bases, with 5 bases separating them. The CDR3 covers 12 residues. In DNA, the CDR3 is TGTGCCAGTAAAACGAACACCGGGGAGCTGTTTTTT. Translation gives CASKTNTGELFF.

This chain joins TRBV11-2 and TRBJ2-7, with TRBD2 identical over 11 bases. Losses at the gene ends were 3 bases for V and 5 bases for J; bases not matched to a gene: 12. The germline V gene has CDR1 SGHAT and CDR2 FQNNGV. The CDR3 length is 17 residues. For the CDR3, the DNA is TGTGCCAGCAGCTTCCCGGTTAGCGGGGGGGCCCCCCACGAGCAGTACTTC. The encoded protein is CASSFPVSGGAPHEQYF.